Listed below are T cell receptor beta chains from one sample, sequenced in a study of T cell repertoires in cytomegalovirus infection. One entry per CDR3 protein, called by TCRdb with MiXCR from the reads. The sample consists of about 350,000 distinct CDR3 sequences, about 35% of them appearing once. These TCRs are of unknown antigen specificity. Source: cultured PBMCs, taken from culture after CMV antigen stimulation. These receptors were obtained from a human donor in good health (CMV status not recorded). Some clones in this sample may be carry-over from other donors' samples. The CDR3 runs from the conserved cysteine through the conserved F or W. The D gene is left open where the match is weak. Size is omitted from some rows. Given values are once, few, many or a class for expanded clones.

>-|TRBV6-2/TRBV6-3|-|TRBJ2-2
CATKGQNTGELFF
TGTGCCACCAAAGGTCAGAACACCGGGGAGCTGTTTTTT
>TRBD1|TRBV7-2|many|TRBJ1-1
CASSYDRGIRSTEAFF
TGTGCCAGCAGCTATGACAGGGGGATTCGGAGCACTGAAGCTTTCTTT
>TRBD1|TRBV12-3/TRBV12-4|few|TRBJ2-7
CASSLGQGIYEQYF
TGTGCCAGCAGTTTGGGACAGGGGATCTACGAGCAGTACTTC
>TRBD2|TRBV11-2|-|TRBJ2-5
CASSSIAGDGRETQYF
TGTGCCAGCAGCTCCATAGCGGGAGATGGACGAGAGACCCAGTACTTC
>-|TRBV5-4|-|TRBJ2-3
CASSLESGDKTTDTQYF
TGTGCCAGCAGCTTGGAGTCGGGGGACAAAACCACAGATACGCAGTATTTT
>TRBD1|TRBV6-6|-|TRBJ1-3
CASSYATGEGGNTIYF
TGTGCCAGCAGTTACGCGACAGGGGAAGGGGGAAACACCATATATTTT
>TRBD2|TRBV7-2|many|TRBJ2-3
CASSLEGLAGGTDTQYF
TGTGCCAGCAGCTTAGAGGGACTAGCGGGAGGAACAGATACGCAGTATTTT
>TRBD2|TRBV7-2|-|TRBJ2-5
CASSLVLTGGEETQYF
TGTGCCAGCAGCTTAGTCCTAACGGGGGGGGAAGAGACCCAGTACTTC
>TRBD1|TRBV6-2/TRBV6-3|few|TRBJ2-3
CATLSNRGDTQYF
TGTGCCACCCTCTCAAACAGGGGAGATACGCAGTATTTT
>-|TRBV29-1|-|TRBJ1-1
CSVTDLNTEAFF
TGCAGCGTTACCGACCTGAACACTGAAGCTTTCTTT
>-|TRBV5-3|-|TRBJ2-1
CASSLTLAGGEQFF
TGTGCCAGCAGCTTGACACTAGCCGGCGGTGAGCAGTTCTTC
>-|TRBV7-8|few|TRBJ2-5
CASSLGRGNFQETQYF
TGTGCCAGCAGCTTAGGGCGGGGAAACTTCCAAGAGACCCAGTACTTC
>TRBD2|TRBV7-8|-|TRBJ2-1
CASLGAGDYNEQFF
TGTGCCAGCCTGGGAGCGGGAGACTACAATGAGCAGTTCTTC
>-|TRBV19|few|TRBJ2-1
CASSIDSVNEQFF
TGTGCCAGTAGTATAGATTCAGTTAATGAGCAGTTCTTC
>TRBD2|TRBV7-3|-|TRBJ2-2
CASSLYAGGIHANTGELFF
TGTGCCAGCAGCTTATATGCGGGAGGGATCCACGCGAACACCGGGGAGCTGTTTTTT
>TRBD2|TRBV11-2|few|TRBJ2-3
CASSPRVLAGGVADTQYF
TGTGCCAGCAGCCCGCGGGTACTAGCGGGAGGAGTGGCAGATACGCAGTATTTT
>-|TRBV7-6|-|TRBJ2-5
CASTPAGRQETQYF
TGTGCCAGCACCCCGGCCGGCCGGCAAGAGACCCAGTACTTC
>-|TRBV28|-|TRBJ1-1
CASSLPRGAEAFF
TGTGCCAGCAGTTTACCTCGTGGAGCCGAAGCTTTCTTT
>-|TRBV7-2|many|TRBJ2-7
CASRPRMTSSYEQYF
TGTGCCAGCAGACCCCGAATGACGAGCTCCTACGAGCAGTACTTC